Sequencing of this T cell receptor beta chain was carried out in a study of T-cell reconstitution after alpha-beta-depleted transplantation in children. The library targeted TCRbeta and was prepared with unique molecular identifiers. Via MiXCR, TCRdb re-called the PCR reads, giving one row per CDR3 protein. In the table there are some 200,000 distinct CDR3 sequences, about 6.4% of which are singletons. The CDR3 sequence is 16 residues long. V lost 6 bases and J lost 1, with 19 bases in between. Germline-derived CDR1 and CDR2 are SQVTM and ANQGSEA. This clonotype was seen repeatedly, ten times or more.

The specimen was PBMCs from the stem cell graft donor, collected from the stem cell graft. The source is a human donor who donated a stem cell graft to a child with Wiskott-Aldrich syndrome. The chain joins TRBV29-1 to TRBJ2-1, with D perhaps matching TRBD2 (7 bases). CDR3 nucleotides: TGCAGCGTCGTGGGGGGGGGCTCCGCGTCCTACAATGAGCAGTTCTTC. Translating gives CSVVGGGSASYNEQFF.